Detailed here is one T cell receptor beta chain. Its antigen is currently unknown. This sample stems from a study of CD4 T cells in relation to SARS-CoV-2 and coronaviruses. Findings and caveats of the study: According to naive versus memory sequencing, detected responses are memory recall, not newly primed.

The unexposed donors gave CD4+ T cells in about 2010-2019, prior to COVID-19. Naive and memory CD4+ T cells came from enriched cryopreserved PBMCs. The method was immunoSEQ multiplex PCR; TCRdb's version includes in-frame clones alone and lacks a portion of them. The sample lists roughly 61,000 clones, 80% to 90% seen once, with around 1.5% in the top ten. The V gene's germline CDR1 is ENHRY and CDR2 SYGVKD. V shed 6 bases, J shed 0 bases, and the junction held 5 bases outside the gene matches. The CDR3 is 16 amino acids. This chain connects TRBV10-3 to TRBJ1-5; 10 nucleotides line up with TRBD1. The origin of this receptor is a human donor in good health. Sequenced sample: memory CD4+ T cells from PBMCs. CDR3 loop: CAISPGQGISNQPQHF. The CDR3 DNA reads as TGTGCCATCAGCCCGGGACAGGGGATTAGCAATCAGCCCCAGCATTTT.